Below, one T cell receptor (beta chain) is given with its context. Its antigen is not known. This sample was included in a study of a mutant IDH1 vaccine in newly diagnosed glioma. The wider study: Vaccination was launched 4-6 weeks after radiotherapy alone, or with temozolomide cycles. Treated patients had a mean age of around 39 years and a sex split that was around 62% male and about 40% female. In the visit schedule, V12 fell in week 35, while V13 fell in week 47.

TCRdb keeps only in-frame clones here, not all; method: immunoSEQ multiplex PCR. The sample lists almost 95,000 clones, roughly nine tenths occurring once. Stated time point: week 47, end of study. Vaccination comprised doses that each held 300 ug of mutant IDH1 20-mer peptide, plus topical imiquimod. This CDR3 contains 10 residues. V was clipped by 5 bases and J by 5 bases, with 3 bases between them. Germline lookup yields CDR1 MNHNS and CDR2 SASEGT. This sequence originates from a woman in her fifties or sixties with glioma. The chain has TRBV6-1 and TRBJ2-5; D gene ambiguous. The sequencing used PBMCs, collected from a glioma patient whose treatment included an IDH1 peptide vaccine. The CDR3 loop reads CASSQETQYF. The DNA for the CDR3 is TGTGCCAGCAGTCAGGAGACCCAGTACTTC.